This T cell receptor beta chain was sequenced during a study of OX40 agonist ivuxolimab in advanced cancers. Turning to the study itself: A partial response was reached by three patients: one with hepatocellular carcinoma and two with cutaneous melanoma. The study, taken as a whole, reports: Compared with others, partial responders at 0.1-3.0 mg/kg displayed clonal expansion among the lowest. Several nonresponders also turned out to have low normalized T-cell clonal expansion.

V gave up 6 bases and J gave up 5 bases; unmatched junction bases: 4. The CDR3 spans 14 residues. The germline V gene encodes CDR1 MNHNY and CDR2 SVGAGI (reference sequence). Measured with immunoSEQ multiplex PCR; TCRdb has only the in-frame clones, and not every one. The data show about 83,000 clones, roughly 80% seen once. On this clone: Its antigen is currently unknown.

With autoimmune disease history or systemic immunosuppression, patients were excluded. This specimen consisted of CD4+ or CD8+ T cells sorted from blood, obtained in a trial of the OX40 agonist ivuxolimab. The sequence derives from an adult with an advanced solid tumor such as melanoma, head and neck, liver or kidney cancer. The chain combines TRBV6-6 with TRBJ1-6; TRBD1 agrees at 7 bases. CDR3 sequence reads: CASRTGTDNSPLHF. The CDR3 nucleotides are TGTGCCAGCAGGACAGGGACCGATAATTCACCCCTCCACTTT.